The present entry profiles one T cell receptor (beta chain) with its context. What it binds is unknown. Germline CDR1 is SGHTA and CDR2 is FQGNSA. V shed 5 bases and J shed 7 bases, with 11 bases lying between them. This CDR3 region has 12 residues. This specimen belongs to a study of cytomegalovirus exposure and HLA in healthy donors. Whole-study context: Counted in an early data release were approximately 85 million unique TCRs from HLA-typed donors. Whole-study results and caveats: HLA restriction was apparent for most CMV-associated TCR beta chains in a later analysis.

Primers included in the PCR were 60 Vbeta and 13 Jbeta primers. Methods used by the authors: In a later analysis, of some 80 million unique beta chains, roughly 10 million appeared in at least two donors. Repertoires were generated with immunoSEQ multiplex PCR, while TCRdb's copy carries only in-frame clones and drops some. The V and J calls and clone size were taken over from that table, and D and trimming were inferred from the DNA. The sample lists roughly 120,000 clones, roughly 82% occurring once. Sample: PBMCs. The origin of this receptor is a male donor in good health and CMV-seropositive. The chain recombines TRBV7-2 with TRBJ1-1; no clear D. CDR3 DNA: TGTGCCAGCAGCACTCGATTTTATGAAGCTTTCTTT. It yields the protein CASSTRFYEAFF.